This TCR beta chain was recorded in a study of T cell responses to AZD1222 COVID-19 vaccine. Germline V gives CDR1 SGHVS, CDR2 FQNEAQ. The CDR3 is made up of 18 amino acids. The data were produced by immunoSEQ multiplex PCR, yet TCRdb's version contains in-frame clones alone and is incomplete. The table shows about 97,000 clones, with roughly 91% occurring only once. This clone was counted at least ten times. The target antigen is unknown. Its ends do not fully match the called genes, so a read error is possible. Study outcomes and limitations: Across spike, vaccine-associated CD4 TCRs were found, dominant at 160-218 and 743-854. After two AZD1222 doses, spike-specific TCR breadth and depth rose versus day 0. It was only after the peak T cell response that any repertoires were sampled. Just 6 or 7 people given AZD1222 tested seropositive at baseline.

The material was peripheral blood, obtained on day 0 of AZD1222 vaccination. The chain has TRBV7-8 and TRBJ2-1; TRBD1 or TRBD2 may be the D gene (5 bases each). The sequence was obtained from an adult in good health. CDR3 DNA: TGTGCCAGCACCTTAGGGGCTCTCGGGCTAGCCGGGCTTAATGAGCAGTTCTTC. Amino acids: CASTLGALGLAGLNEQFF.